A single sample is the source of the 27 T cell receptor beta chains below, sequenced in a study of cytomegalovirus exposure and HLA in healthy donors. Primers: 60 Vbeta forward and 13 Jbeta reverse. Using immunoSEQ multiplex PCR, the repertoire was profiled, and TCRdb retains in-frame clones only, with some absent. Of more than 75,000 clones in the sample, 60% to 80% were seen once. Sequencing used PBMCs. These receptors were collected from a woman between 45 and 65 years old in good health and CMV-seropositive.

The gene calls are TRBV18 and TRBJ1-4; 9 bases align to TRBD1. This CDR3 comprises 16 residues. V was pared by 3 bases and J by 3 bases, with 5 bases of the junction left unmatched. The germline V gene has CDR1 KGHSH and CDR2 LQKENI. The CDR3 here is CASSPGQGRANEKLFF. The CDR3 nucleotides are TGTGCCAGCTCACCGGGACAGGGTCGGGCTAATGAAAAACTGTTTTTT.

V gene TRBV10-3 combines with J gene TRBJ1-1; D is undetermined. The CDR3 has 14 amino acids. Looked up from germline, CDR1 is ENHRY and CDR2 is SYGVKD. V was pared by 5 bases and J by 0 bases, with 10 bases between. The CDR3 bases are TGTGCCATCAGTCAACGGGATTTGAACACTGAAGCTTTCTTT. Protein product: CAISQRDLNTEAFF.

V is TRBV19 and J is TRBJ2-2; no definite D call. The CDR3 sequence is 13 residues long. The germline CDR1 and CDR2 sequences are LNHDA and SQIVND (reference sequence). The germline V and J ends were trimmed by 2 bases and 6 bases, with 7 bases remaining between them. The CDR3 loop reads CASSISVPGELFF. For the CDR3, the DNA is TGTGCCAGTAGTATATCAGTTCCCGGGGAGCTGTTTTTT.

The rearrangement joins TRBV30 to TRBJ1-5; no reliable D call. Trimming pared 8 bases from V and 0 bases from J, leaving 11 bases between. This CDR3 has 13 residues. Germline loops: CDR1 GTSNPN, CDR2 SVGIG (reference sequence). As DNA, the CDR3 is TGTGCCGCCTCTACAGATAGCAATCAGCCCCAGCATTTT. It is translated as CAASTDSNQPQHF.

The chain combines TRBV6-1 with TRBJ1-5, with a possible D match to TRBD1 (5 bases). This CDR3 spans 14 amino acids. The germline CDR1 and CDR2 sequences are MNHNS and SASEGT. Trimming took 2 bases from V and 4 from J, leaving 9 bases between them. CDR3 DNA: TGTGCCAGCAGTGAAACAGGTTCTAATCAGCCCCAGCATTTT. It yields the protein CASSETGSNQPQHF.

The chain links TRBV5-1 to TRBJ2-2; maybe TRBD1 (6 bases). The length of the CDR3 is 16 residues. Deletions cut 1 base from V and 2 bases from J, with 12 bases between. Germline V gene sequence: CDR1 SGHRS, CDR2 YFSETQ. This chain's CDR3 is CASSLIHGTNTGELFF. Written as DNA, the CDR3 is TGCGCCAGCAGCTTGATTCACGGGACAAACACCGGGGAGCTGTTTTTT.

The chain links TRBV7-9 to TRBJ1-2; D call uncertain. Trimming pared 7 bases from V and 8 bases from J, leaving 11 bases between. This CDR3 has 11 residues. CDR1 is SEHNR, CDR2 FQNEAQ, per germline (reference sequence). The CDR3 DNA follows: TGTGCCAGCAACCTTAATGGCGGCTACACCTTC. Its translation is CASNLNGGYTF.

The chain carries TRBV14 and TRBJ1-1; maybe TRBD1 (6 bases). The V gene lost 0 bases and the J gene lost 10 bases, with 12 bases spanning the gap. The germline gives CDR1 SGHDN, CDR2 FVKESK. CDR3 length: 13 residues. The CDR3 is CASSQDRGGVAFF. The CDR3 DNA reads TGTGCCAGCAGCCAAGACAGGGGTGGCGTAGCTTTCTTT.

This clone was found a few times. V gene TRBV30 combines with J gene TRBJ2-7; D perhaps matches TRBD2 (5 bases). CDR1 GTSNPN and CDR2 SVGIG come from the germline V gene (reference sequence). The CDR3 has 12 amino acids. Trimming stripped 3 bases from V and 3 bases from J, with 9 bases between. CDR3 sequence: CAWSSRGYEQYF. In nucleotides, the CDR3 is TGTGCCTGGAGCTCCCGGGGCTACGAGCAGTACTTC.

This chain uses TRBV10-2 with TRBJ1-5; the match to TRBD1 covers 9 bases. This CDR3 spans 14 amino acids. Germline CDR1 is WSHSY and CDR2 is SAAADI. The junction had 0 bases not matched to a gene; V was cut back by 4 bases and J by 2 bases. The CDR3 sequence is CASSGTGGNQPQHF. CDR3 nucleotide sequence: TGCGCCAGCAGTGGGACAGGGGGCAATCAGCCCCAGCATTTT.

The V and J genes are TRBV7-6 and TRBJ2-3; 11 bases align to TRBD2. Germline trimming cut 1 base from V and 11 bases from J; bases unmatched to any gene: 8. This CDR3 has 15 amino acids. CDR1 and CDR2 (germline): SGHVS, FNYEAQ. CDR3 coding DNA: TGTGCCAGCAGCTTAGTAGCGGGAGGGCCACGGGGGCAGTATTTT. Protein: CASSLVAGGPRGQYF.

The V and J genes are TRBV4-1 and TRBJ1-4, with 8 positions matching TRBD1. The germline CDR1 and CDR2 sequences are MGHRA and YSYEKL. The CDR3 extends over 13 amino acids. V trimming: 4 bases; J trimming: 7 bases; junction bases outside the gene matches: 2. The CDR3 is CASSLTGGEKLFF. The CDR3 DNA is TGCGCCAGCAGCCTTACAGGGGGTGAAAAACTGTTTTTT.

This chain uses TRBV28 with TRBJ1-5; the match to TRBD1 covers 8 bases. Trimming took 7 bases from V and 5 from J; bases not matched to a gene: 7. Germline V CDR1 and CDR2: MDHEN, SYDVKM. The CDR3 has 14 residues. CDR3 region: CASTWTGIDQPQHF. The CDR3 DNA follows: TGTGCCAGCACTTGGACAGGGATAGATCAGCCCCAGCATTTT.

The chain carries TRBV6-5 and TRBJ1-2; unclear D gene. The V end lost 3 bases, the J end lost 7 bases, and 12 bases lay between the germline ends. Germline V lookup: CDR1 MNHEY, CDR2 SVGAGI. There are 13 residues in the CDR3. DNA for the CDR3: TGTGCCAGCAGTTATGCCCTCTCGGGTGGCTACACCTTC. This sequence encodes CASSYALSGGYTF.

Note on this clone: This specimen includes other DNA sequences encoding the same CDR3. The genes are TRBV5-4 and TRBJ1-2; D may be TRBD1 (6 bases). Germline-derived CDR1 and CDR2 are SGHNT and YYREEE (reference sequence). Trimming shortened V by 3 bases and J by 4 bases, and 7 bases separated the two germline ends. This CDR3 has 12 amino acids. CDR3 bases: TGTGCCAGCAGCTCGGACAGCTATGGCTACACCTTC. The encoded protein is CASSSDSYGYTF.

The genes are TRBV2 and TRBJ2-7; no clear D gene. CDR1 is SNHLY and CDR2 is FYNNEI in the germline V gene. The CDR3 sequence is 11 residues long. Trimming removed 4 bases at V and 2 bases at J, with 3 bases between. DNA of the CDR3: TGTGCCAGCAGTGGAGCCTACGAGCAGTACTTC. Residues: CASSGAYEQYF.

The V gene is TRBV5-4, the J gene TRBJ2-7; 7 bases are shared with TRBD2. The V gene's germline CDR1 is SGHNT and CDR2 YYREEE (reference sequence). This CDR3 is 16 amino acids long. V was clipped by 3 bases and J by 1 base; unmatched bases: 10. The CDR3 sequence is CASSYAIGLVSYEQYF. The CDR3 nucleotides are TGTGCCAGCAGCTATGCCATCGGACTAGTATCCTACGAGCAGTACTTC. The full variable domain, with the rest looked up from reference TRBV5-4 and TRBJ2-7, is ETGVTQSPTHLIKTRGQQVTLRCSSQSGHNTVSWYQQALGQGPQFIFQYYREEENGRGNFPPRFSGLQFPNYSSELNVNALELDDSALYLCASSYAIGLVSYEQYFGPGTRLTVT.

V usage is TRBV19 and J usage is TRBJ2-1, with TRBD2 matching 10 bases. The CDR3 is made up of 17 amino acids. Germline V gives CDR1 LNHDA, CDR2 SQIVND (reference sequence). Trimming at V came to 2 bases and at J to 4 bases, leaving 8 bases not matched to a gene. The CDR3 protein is CASSISPTSGTYNEQFF. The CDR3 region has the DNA TGTGCCAGTAGTATAAGTCCCACTAGCGGGACATACAATGAGCAGTTCTTC.

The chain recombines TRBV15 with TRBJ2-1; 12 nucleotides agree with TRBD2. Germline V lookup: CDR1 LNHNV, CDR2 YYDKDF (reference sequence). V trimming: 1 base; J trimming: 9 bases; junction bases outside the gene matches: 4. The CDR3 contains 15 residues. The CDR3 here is CATSRGTSGRFEQFF. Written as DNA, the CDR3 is TGTGCCACCAGCAGAGGAACTAGCGGGAGGTTTGAGCAGTTCTTC.

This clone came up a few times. CDR3 in amino acids: CASKDRRYYGYTF. CDR3 nucleotides: TGTGCCAGCAAGGACAGACGTTACTATGGCTACACCTTC. The chain joins TRBV2 to TRBJ1-2, with D maybe TRBD1 (6 bases). This CDR3 region has 13 residues. V was pared by 7 bases and J by 3 bases, with 12 bases between. Germline V CDR1 and CDR2: SNHLY, FYNNEI.

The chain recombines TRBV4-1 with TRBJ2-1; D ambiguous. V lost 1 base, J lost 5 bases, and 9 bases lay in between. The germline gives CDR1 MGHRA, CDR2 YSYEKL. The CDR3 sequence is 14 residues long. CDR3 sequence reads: CASSQAELDNEQFF. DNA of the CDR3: TGCGCCAGCAGCCAAGCGGAGCTCGACAATGAGCAGTTCTTC.

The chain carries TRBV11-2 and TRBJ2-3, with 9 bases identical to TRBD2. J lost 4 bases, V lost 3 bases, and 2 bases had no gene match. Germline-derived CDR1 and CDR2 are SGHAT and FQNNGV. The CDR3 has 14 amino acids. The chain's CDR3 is CASSFTSGPDTQYF. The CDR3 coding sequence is TGTGCCAGCAGCTTTACTAGCGGGCCAGATACGCAGTATTTT.

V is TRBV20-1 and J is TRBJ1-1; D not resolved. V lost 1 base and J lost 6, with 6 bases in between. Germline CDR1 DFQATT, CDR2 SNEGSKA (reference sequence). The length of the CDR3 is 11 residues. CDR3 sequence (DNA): TGCAGTGCTAGAGTCCGGGCTGAAGCTTTCTTT. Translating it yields CSARVRAEAFF.

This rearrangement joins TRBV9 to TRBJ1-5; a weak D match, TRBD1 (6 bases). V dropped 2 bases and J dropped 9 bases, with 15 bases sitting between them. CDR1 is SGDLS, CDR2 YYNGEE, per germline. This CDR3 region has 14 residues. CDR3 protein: CASSVGDNQRPQHF. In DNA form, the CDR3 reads TGTGCCAGCAGCGTGGGGGACAATCAACGGCCCCAGCATTTT.

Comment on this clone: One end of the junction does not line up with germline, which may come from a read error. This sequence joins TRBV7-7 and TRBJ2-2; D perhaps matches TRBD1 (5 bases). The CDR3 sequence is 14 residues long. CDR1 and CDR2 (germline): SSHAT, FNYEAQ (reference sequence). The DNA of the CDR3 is TGTGCTAGCAGCTTATTTCAGGGCACCGGGGAGCTGTTTTTT. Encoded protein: CASSLFQGTGELFF.

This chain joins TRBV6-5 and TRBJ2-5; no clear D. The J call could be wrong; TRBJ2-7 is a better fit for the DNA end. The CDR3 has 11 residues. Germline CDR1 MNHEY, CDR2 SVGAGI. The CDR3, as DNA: TGTGCCAGCAGTTCCCGATACGAGCAGTACTTC. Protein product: CASSSRYEQYF.

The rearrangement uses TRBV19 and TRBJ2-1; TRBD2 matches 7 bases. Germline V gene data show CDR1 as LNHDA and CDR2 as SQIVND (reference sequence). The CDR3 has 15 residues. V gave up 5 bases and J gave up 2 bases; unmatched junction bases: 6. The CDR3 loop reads CASSWGGGPYNEQFF. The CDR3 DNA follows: TGTGCCAGTAGTTGGGGGGGAGGACCCTACAATGAGCAGTTCTTC.